The rows below give T cell receptor delta chains drawn from one sample of a study of Vδ1+ human thymocytes. TCRdb re-identified clones in the multiplex PCR reads via CATT. The sample has tens of thousands of delta-chain clones; over 13% are singletons. The specimen was Vdelta1+ gamma-delta thymocytes from the thymus. These receptors were collected from a girl less than two years old who had congenital heart surgery. Each CDR3 is given with its conserved first and last residue. The D gene is left open where the match is weak. Some rows have no size entry. The others give once, few or many, or a class for an expanded clone.

>TRDJ1|few|TRDD3|TRDV1
TGTGCTCTTGGGGAACCCCTCCAAACTGTACTGGGGGGCACCGATAAACTCATCTTT
CALGEPLQTVLGGTDKLIF
>TRDJ1|-|TRDD3|TRDV1
TGTGCTCTTGCTTACCTGGGGGATATGTCGTACACCGATAAACTCATCTTT
CALAYLGDMSYTDKLIF
>TRDJ1|few|-|TRDV1
TGTGCTCTTGGGGAAACGTACACCGATAAACTCATCTTT
CALGETYTDKLIF
>TRDJ1|-|TRDD3|TRDV1
TGTGCTCTTGGGGGCCTTCTCGAAGATACTGGGGATCTCCGACGGTTTGATAAACTCATCTTT
CALGGLLEDTGDLRRFDKLIF
>TRDJ1|-|-|TRDV1
TGTGCTCTTGGGGAATCCCTCGTTCCTCTACGGAAAGTGACCGATAAACTCATCTTT
CALGESLVPLRKVTDKLIF
>TRDJ1|-|TRDD3|TRDV1
TGTGCTCTTGGGGAACGCGTGCTGGGGGACGATGGCACCGATAAACTCATCTTT
CALGERVLGDDGTDKLIF
>TRDJ1|-|TRDD3|TRDV1
TGTGCCCTTGGGGAACGTCCCCGTACTGGGGGATACCAAAGCACCGATAAACTCATCTTT
CALGERPRTGGYQSTDKLIF
>TRDJ1|few|-|TRDV1
TGTGCTCTTTGGACGGGGGGCTGGTCGAGTTCCGATAAACTCATCTTT
CALWTGGWSSSDKLIF
>TRDJ1|-|TRDD3|TRDV2
TGTGCCAGTGAACCCGTACTGGGGGATACTGAAGACAAGTACACCGATAAACTCATCTTT
CASEPVLGDTEDKYTDKLIF
>TRDJ1|-|-|TRDV1
TGTGCTCTTGGGGACCCCTTTGCCGATAAACTCATCTTT
CALGDPFADKLIF
>TRDJ1|few|TRDD3|TRDV1
TGTGCTCTTGGGGAACTTGGGGGCCTTCCTGGGGGATACGCTACCTCATACACCGATAAACTCATCTTT
CALGELGGLPGGYATSYTDKLIF
>TRDJ1|few|-|TRDV1
TGTGCTCTTGGGAACCTCCTCCTACGGGGCCGGGGAACCTACACCGATAAACTCATCTTT
CALGNLLLRGRGTYTDKLIF
>TRDJ1|-|-|TRDV1
TGTGCTCTTGCTCCTGGCACCGATAACCTCATCTTT
CALAPGTDNLIF
>TRDJ1|-|-|TRDV1
TGTGCTCTTGGGTCCCCGGGGTATCTGGGGATCCTCCCCACCAAGACGTACACCGATAAACTCATCTTT
CALGSPGYLGILPTKTYTDKLIF
>TRDJ1|-|-|TRDV1
TGTGCTCTTGGGGACATACTTCCCTTACGACATATGGGATCCCCGTACACCGATAAACTCATCTTT
CALGDILPLRHMGSPYTDKLIF
>TRDJ1|-|TRDD3|TRDV1
TGTGCTCTTGGGGAAGGCCTTCCCAAGTACTGGGGGATTAGGACTCGCACCGATAAACTCATCTTT
CALGEGLPKYWGIRTRTDKLIF
>TRDJ1|few|TRDD3|TRDV2
TGTGCCTGTGACAAAGACTGGGGGACCCACCCCCAGTACACCGATAAACTCATCTTT
CACDKDWGTHPQYTDKLIF
>TRDJ1|few|-|TRDV1
TGTGCTCTTGGGGATTTCCTAAGGGGAGGCCCTGGTAAACTCATCTTT
CALGDFLRGGPGKLIF
>TRDJ1|-|-|TRDV1
TGTGCTCTTGGGGAACGGTTTCCCTCCCTGTCAGTACACACCGATAAACTCATCTTT
CALGERFPSLSVHTDKLIF
>TRDJ1|once|TRDD3|TRDV1
TGTGCTCTTGGGAACAACCCTTCTCACTGGGGGATACGCAGTTACACCGATAAACTCATCTTT
CALGNNPSHWGIRSYTDKLIF
>TRDJ1|few|-|TRDV1
TGTGCTCTTGGGGAACTTGCAGGGGACTGCACGCGGGGCACCGATAAACTCATCTTT
CALGELAGDCTRGTDKLIF
>TRDJ1|few|-|TRDV1
TGTGCTCTTGGGGTCCAACCAGAGCTGGTCAGGACCGATAAACTCATCTTT
CALGVQPELVRTDKLIF
>TRDJ1|-|TRDD3|TRDV1
TGTGCTCTTGGGGAACTAGGGTCGGTTCCCCTTAGCTGGGGGCCTTTGGGGACCGATAAACTCATCTTT
CALGELGSVPLSWGPLGTDKLIF
>TRDJ1|-|TRDD3|TRDV1
TGTGCTCTTGGGGAACGGAAAATGGACTGGGGGTCGTATAAACTCATCTTT
CALGERKMDWGSYKLIF
>TRDJ1|-|TRDD3|TRDV1
TGTGCTCTTGGGGCCGGTTTAACTGGGGGCAATACTTCTAAACTCATCTTT
CALGAGLTGGNTSKLIF
>TRDJ1|-|TRDD3|TRDV1
TGTGCTCTTGGGGAACGGAGTCCGGTCTCCTACGTTTTGGGGGATACGGACACCGATAAACTCATCTTT
CALGERSPVSYVLGDTDTDKLIF
>TRDJ1|-|-|TRDV1
TGTGCTTTTGGGGAATTTATACCCTGGGAGAAACTCATCTTT
CAFGEFIPWEKLIF